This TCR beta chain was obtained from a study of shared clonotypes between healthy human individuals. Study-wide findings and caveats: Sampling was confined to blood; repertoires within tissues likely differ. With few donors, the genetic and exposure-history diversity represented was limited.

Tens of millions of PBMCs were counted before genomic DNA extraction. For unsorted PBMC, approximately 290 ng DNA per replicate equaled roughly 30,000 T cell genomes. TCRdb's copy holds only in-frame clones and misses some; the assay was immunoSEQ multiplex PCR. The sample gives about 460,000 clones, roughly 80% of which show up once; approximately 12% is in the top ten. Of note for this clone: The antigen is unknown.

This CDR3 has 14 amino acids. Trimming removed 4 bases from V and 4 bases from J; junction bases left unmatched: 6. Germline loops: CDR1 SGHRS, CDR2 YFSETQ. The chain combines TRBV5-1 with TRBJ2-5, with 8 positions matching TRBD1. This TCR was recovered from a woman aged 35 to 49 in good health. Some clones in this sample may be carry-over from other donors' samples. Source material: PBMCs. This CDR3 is CASSLGTGLETQYF. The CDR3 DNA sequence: TGCGCCAGCAGCCTCGGGACAGGTCTAGAGACCCAGTACTTC.